This T cell receptor beta chain emerged from a study of T cell changes during pregnancy in multiple sclerosis (dated 2019 in TCRdb). About the full investigation: In women with multiple sclerosis, the researchers looked at how the T cell repertoire shifted as pregnancy progressed.

The protocol used for the library was the immunoSEQ multiplex PCR assay. Sourced from immuneACCESS, this table was stored by TCRdb with only in-frame sequences that have V and J called. A share of the clones is absent; for the studies checked, an unresolved V gene accounts for under half, and the remainder has no known explanation. The sample table holds 84,000 or so clones, of which about 94% were seen once. More than 2% of the sample is in the top ten clones. The CDR3 runs 16 amino acids, cysteine and phenylalanine included. The entry retains the CDR3 DNA only, 48 bases that are in frame from base 1. The germline V and J ends show losses of 5 bases and 4 bases respectively, and no gene match explains 13 bases of the junction. The germline V gene (reference sequence) sets CDR1 to SEHNR and CDR2 to FQNEAQ. As for this clone: No antigen is known for it. Base qualities are not recorded, but no much larger clone differs from it by a single base.

The sample was peripheral blood, taken in the third trimester of pregnancy. The V and J genes are TRBV7-9 and TRBJ1-1, and 7 bases in between align with TRBD1. The origin of this receptor is a female donor with multiple sclerosis, enrolled in a pregnancy study. CDR3 protein: CASSGSGTVRGTEAFF. The bases are TGTGCCAGCAGCGGATCCGGGACAGTTCGGGGCACTGAAGCTTTCTTT.